This T cell receptor beta chain was observed in a study of OX40 agonist ivuxolimab in advanced cancers. As for the study in general: Ivuxolimab is an agonistic anti-OX40 (CD134) antibody, and patients were treated with it.

Notes on this clone: Its antigen remains unknown.

Overall study results and limits: The investigators did not determine what antigen specificity the expanded peripheral T cells had. Among the least clonally expanded were partial responders at 0.1-3.0 mg/kg.

Sequenced by immunoSEQ multiplex PCR; TCRdb stores in-frame clones only, minus some. The profile shows under 60,000 clones, about nine tenths of them singletons. Germline values: CDR1 SEHNR, CDR2 FQNEAQ (reference sequence). V lost 5 bases, J lost 5 bases, and 7 bases stayed unmatched. The CDR3 length is 15 residues. The J gene is TRBJ1-1, the V gene TRBV7-9, with 11 bases identical to TRBD1. The receptor was derived from an adult with an advanced solid tumor such as melanoma, head and neck, liver or kidney cancer. Material: CD4+ or CD8+ T cells sorted from blood, obtained in a trial of the OX40 agonist ivuxolimab. The chain's CDR3 is CASSPGTGGRTEAFF. In nucleotides, the CDR3 is TGTGCCAGCAGCCCCGGGACAGGGGGGCGGACTGAAGCTTTCTTT.